This T cell receptor beta chain was retrieved from a study of cytomegalovirus exposure and HLA in healthy donors. Study overall: Unique TCR beta sequences numbering some 120 million came from about 180 million T cells in an earlier analysis.

Comments on this clone: As yet, its antigen is unknown.

These donors counted as nominally healthy when sampled, but unrecorded immune exposures were likely. The PCR had 60 Vbeta and 13 Jbeta primers. Assay: immunoSEQ multiplex PCR; the TCRdb copy retains only in-frame clones and omits some. The sample holds 150,000 to 200,000 clones, 65% to 85% seen once. Regarding the study as a whole: TCR sequences were mostly rare, though some public TCRs occurred in many donors. The study recorded 160 or so TCR beta chains that were cytomegalovirus-associated.

Germline CDR1 SNHLY, CDR2 FYNNEI. V was cut by 8 bases and J by 0 bases, with 7 bases left in between. The CDR3 consists of 12 residues. Sequencing was done on a sample of PBMCs. This rearrangement joins TRBV2 to TRBJ1-2; a possible D gene is TRBD1 (5 bases). This TCR was recovered from a woman aged 30 to 39 in good health and CMV-seropositive. The DNA for the CDR3 is TGTGCCAGCCACAGGACTAACTATGGCTACACCTTC. Translating gives CASHRTNYGYTF.